This T cell receptor beta chain was identified during a study of T cells after yellow fever vaccination. This clonotype turned up a few times. V gave up 1 base and J gave up 5 bases; unmatched junction bases: 12. The CDR3 consists of 17 residues. CDR1 SEHNR and CDR2 FQNEAQ come from the germline V gene (reference sequence). TCRdb re-called the 5' RACE reads with MiXCR, one entry per CDR3 protein. The table includes 150,000 to 200,000 distinct CDR3 sequences, about a tenth detected once. The receptor's source is a man aged 18 to 30 who received the YFV17D yellow fever vaccine. The chain joins TRBV7-9 to TRBJ2-7; TRBD1 agrees at 9 bases. This specimen was CD8+ T cells sorted from PBMCs, taken 45 days after the yellow fever booster vaccination. CDR3 nucleotide sequence: TGTGCCAGCAGCTTAGTTAGGACAGGGGAGAGTCGGAACGAGCAGTACGTC. Protein: CASSLVRTGESRNEQYV.